Below are 17 T cell receptor beta chains sequenced from a single sample in a study of T cell changes during pregnancy in multiple sclerosis. TCRdb's copy holds only in-frame clones and misses some; the assay was immunoSEQ multiplex PCR. The sample gives approximately 50,000 clones, around 90% of which show up once; 0.35% to 0.4% is in the top ten. The sequences come from CD4+ T cells from peripheral blood mononuclear cells, collected after pregnancy. The receptors derive from a female donor with multiple sclerosis, enrolled in a pregnancy study.

The V gene is TRBV18, the J gene TRBJ1-2, with a weak D call TRBD1 (6 bases). The CDR3 is made up of 14 amino acids. The V and J ends lost 2 bases and 4 bases respectively, with 11 bases between them. Germline V gene lookup returns CDR1 KGHSH and CDR2 LQKENI. The CDR3: CASSPEARGYGYTF. The CDR3 nucleotides read TGTGCCAGCTCACCAGAGGCCAGGGGCTATGGCTACACCTTC.

V and J are TRBV23-1 and TRBJ1-5; 8 nucleotides match TRBD1. TRBV23-1 is sorted into the ORF group, with uncertain function. This CDR3 is 15 amino acids long. Trimming at V came to 1 base and at J to 4 bases, leaving 3 bases not matched to a gene. The CDR3 bases are TGCGCCAGCAGTCAATTGGACAGGGTTAATCAGCCCCAGCATTTT. Protein product: CASSQLDRVNQPQHF.

The V gene is TRBV5-1, the J gene TRBJ2-2; TRBD1 might be the D (6 bases). Per the germline V gene, CDR1 is SGHRS and CDR2 is YFSETQ. CDR3 length: 15 residues. Deletions cut 1 base from V and 6 bases from J, with 13 bases between. The chain's CDR3 is CASSLYTGSPGELFF. CDR3 coding DNA: TGCGCCAGCAGCTTGTATACAGGGTCGCCCGGGGAGCTGTTTTTT.

The V call is TRBV2, the J call TRBJ1-1; 9 bases align to TRBD1. CDR1 is SNHLY, CDR2 FYNNEI, per germline. CDR3 length: 13 amino acids. V dropped 6 bases and J dropped 8; count of bases not matched to a gene: 7. CDR3 sequence: CASRINRGLEAFF. DNA of the CDR3: TGTGCCAGCAGGATTAACAGGGGGCTGGAAGCTTTCTTT.

CDR3 in DNA: TGTGCCAGCAGACATCAGGGGGCGCGGGTCGCTGAAGCTTTCTTT. Residues: CASRHQGARVAEAFF. The chain uses TRBV27 and TRBJ1-1; 8 bases are a match to TRBD1. Looked up from germline, CDR1 is MNHEY and CDR2 is SMNVEV (reference sequence). J lost 6 bases, V lost 6 bases, and 12 bases had no gene match. The CDR3 runs 15 residues.

This clone showed up just once. The chain has TRBV5-4 and TRBJ2-7, with 8 bases identical to TRBD2. Germline V gene lookup returns CDR1 SGHNT and CDR2 YYREEE (reference sequence). The V gene end was trimmed by 2 bases and the J gene end by 0 bases; junction bases not matched to a gene: 7. There are 16 residues in the CDR3. In DNA, the CDR3 is TGTGCCAGCAGCTTTGGGGGCGGGAGGAGCTCCTACGAGCAGTACTTC. Protein: CASSFGGGRSSYEQYF.

The gene calls are TRBV30 and TRBJ1-1, with 9 bases lining up with TRBD1. Germline CDR1 is GTSNPN and CDR2 is SVGIG (reference sequence). The CDR3 consists of 13 residues. The junction had 12 bases not matched to a gene; V was cut back by 3 bases and J by 13 bases. CDR3 bases: TGTGCCTGGAGAGGGGACAGGGTTTCGTCGGGTTTCTTT. It yields the protein CAWRGDRVSSGFF.

This clone was counted a single time. This chain connects TRBV4-3 to TRBJ1-3, with a tentative D call TRBD1 (5 bases). Trimming shortened V by 4 bases and J by 4 bases, and 14 bases separated the two germline ends. CDR1 is LGHNA and CDR2 is YSLEER in the germline V gene. The CDR3 extends over 15 amino acids. The CDR3 nucleotides read TGCGCCAGCAGCCGGGTTAGGACAAGGGGAAACACCATATATTTT. This encodes CASSRVRTRGNTIYF.

The chain combines TRBV25-1 with TRBJ1-4; 9 nucleotides match TRBD1. CDR1 is MGHDK, CDR2 SYGVNS, per germline. The CDR3 runs to 14 residues. Germline trimming cut 8 bases from V and 5 bases from J; bases unmatched to any gene: 6. For the CDR3, the DNA is TGTGCCAGCGGCCGGACAGGGGCGAATGAAAAACTGTTTTTT. Translation: CASGRTGANEKLFF.

This clone was found a few times. The same CDR3 is also encoded by other DNA sequences in this sample. The rearrangement joins TRBV2 to TRBJ1-1, with 8 bases that match TRBD1. Unmatched junction bases numbered 7, after V lost 5 bases and J lost 11 bases. The length of the CDR3 is 12 residues. The V gene's germline CDR1 is SNHLY and CDR2 FYNNEI. The chain's CDR3 is CASSPRTGFAFF. CDR3 bases: TGTGCCAGCAGTCCCCGGACAGGGTTTGCTTTCTTT. The whole variable domain, remainder taken from reference TRBV2 and TRBJ1-1, is EPEVTQTPSHQVTQMGQEVILRCVPISNHLYFYWYRQILGQKVEFLVSFYNNEISEKSEIFDDQFSVERPDGSNFTLKIRSTKLEDSAMYFCASSPRTGFAFFGQGTRLTVV.

This chain links TRBV9 with TRBJ1-2; a possible D gene is TRBD1 (6 bases). Germline-derived CDR1 and CDR2 are SGDLS and YYNGEE. Trimming removed 5 bases from V and 2 bases from J, with 16 bases in between. This CDR3 comprises 15 residues. The CDR3 is CASSRTAQLNYGYTF. CDR3 sequence (DNA): TGTGCCAGCAGTAGGACAGCCCAGTTGAACTATGGCTACACCTTC. Full variable domain (remainder filled in from reference TRBV9 and TRBJ1-2): DSGVTQTPKHLITATGQRVTLRCSPRSGDLSVYWYQQSLDQGLQFLIQYYNGEERAKGNILERFSAQQFPDLHSELNLSSLELGDSALYFCASSRTAQLNYGYTFGSGTRLTVV.

The rearrangement uses TRBV4-1 and TRBJ2-1; 10 bases agree with TRBD2. The J segment lost 5 bases and the V segment lost 4 bases, leaving 5 bases of the junction unmatched. CDR3 length equals 15 residues. Germline loops: CDR1 MGHRA, CDR2 YSYEKL. The CDR3 DNA reads as TGCGCCAGCAGCCCCCTAGCGGGAGTGGACAATGAGCAGTTCTTC. Its protein is CASSPLAGVDNEQFF.

This chain links TRBV6-5 with TRBJ1-2; D remains ambiguous. Per germline, CDR1 MNHEY and CDR2 SVGAGI. CDR3 length equals 15 residues. V shed 0 bases and J shed 3 bases, with 11 bases lying between them. For the CDR3, the DNA is TGTGCCAGCAGTTACTCGCGGGGTGCGGACTATGGCTACACCTTC. Its translation is CASSYSRGADYGYTF.

As DNA, the CDR3 is TGTGCCAGCACCCGCGGCAGCTCCTCTGGAAACACCATATATTTT. As protein: CASTRGSSSGNTIYF. V is TRBV7-8 and J is TRBJ1-3; D is undetermined. Per germline, CDR1 SGHVS and CDR2 FQNEAQ. The CDR3 extends over 15 amino acids. Trimming removed 7 bases at V and 0 bases at J, with 13 bases between.

The genes are TRBV19 and TRBJ1-5, with 10 bases that match TRBD1. The V segment lost 1 base and the J segment 7 bases; nucleotides outside the gene matches: 7. The CDR3 loop spans 16 amino acids. CDR1 is LNHDA and CDR2 is SQIVND in the germline V gene (reference sequence). CDR3 nucleotide sequence: TGTGCCAGTAGTATAGCCAGGACAGGGGGATGGCAGCCCCAGCATTTT. Its protein product is CASSIARTGGWQPQHF.

The chain combines TRBV11-1 with TRBJ1-1; possibly TRBD1 for D (6 bases). The CDR3 runs 13 residues. From germline, CDR1 is SGHAT and CDR2 FQDESV (reference sequence). Trimming left V 2 bases short and J 9 bases short, with 13 bases between. The CDR3 DNA reads as TGTGCCAGCAGCTTACCGCCGGACAGTAAAGCTTTCTTT. This sequence encodes CASSLPPDSKAFF.

CDR3 region: CSVEISVGGHEQYF. The CDR3 coding sequence is TGCAGCGTTGAAATTTCCGTAGGGGGCCACGAGCAGTACTTC. The chain combines TRBV29-1 with TRBJ2-7, with 7 bases aligning to TRBD1. The CDR3 length is 14 residues. Trimming removed 2 bases from V and 5 bases from J; junction bases left unmatched: 9. Germline CDR1 is SQVTM and CDR2 is ANQGSEA.